Listed below are T cell receptor beta chains from one sample, sequenced in a study of beta chain features in type 1 diabetes. Clones were read by immunoSEQ multiplex PCR, and TCRdb kept only the in-frame ones, dropping some. The sample shows about 60,000 clones, roughly 60% of them seen only once. The sample consisted of Tregs from blood. These receptors originate from a woman under 30 in good health. The CDR3 runs from the conserved cysteine through the conserved F or W. The D gene is left open where the match is weak. Expanded clones get a size class; other rows say once, few or many, or leave the size out.

NA	TRBD2	TRBJ2-7	TRBV7-2	CASSLANLAGGNPYEQYF	TGTGCCAGCAGCTTAGCGAACCTAGCGGGGGGAAACCCCTACGAGCAGTACTTC
NA	TRBD1	TRBJ2-1	TRBV27	CASSSSGTGGNEQFF	TGTGCCAGCAGTTCCTCCGGGACAGGGGGCAATGAGCAGTTCTTC
NA	TRBD1	TRBJ2-2	TRBV7-3	CASSFRGLAGELFF	TGTGCCAGCAGCTTTAGGGGGCTGGCCGGGGAGCTGTTTTTT
few	NA	TRBJ1-1	TRBV30	CAWSRGRNTEAFF	TGTGCCTGGAGTCGCGGCCGAAACACTGAAGCTTTCTTT
NA	NA	TRBJ1-5	TRBV19	CASSPTPGSSNQPQHF	TGTGCCAGTAGCCCTACCCCCGGGTCCAGCAATCAGCCCCAGCATTTT
few	NA	TRBJ2-7	TRBV6-6	CASSYSTGWSTEQYF	TGTGCCAGCAGTTACTCGACAGGATGGTCCACCGAGCAGTACTTC
NA	NA	TRBJ2-3	TRBV4-1	CASSQFAGVGDTQYF	TGCGCCAGCAGCCAATTCGCCGGGGTGGGGGATACGCAGTATTTT
NA	NA	TRBJ1-3	TRBV30	CAWRDISQIGNTIYF	TGTGCCTGGAGGGATATATCCCAGATCGGGAACACCATATATTTT
NA	NA	TRBJ1-1	TRBV5-1	CASSWTGGHTEAFF	TGCGCCAGCAGCTGGACGGGGGGGCACACTGAAGCTTTCTTT
NA	TRBD1	TRBJ1-2	TRBV2	CASSGQGRFNYGYTF	TGTGCCAGCAGTGGACAGGGAAGATTTAACTATGGCTACACCTTC
few	NA	TRBJ2-5	TRBV5-1	CASSPGTLRETQYF	TGCGCCAGCAGCCCGGGGACTCTACGAGAGACCCAGTACTTC
NA	TRBD1	TRBJ1-6	TRBV13	CATRQGDSPLHF	TGTGCCACCAGACAGGGAGATTCACCCCTCCACTTT
NA	TRBD2	TRBJ2-2	TRBV6-5	CASRGLDRATGELFF	TGTGCCAGCAGGGGACTAGATAGGGCCACCGGGGAGCTGTTTTTT
NA	TRBD2	TRBJ2-7	TRBV7-6	CASSQEGLADEQYF	TGTGCCAGCAGCCAAGAGGGACTAGCGGATGAGCAGTACTTC
NA	NA	TRBJ2-6	TRBV7-6	CASSFTVPGEPSGANVLTF	TGTGCCAGCAGCTTCACAGTACCGGGGGAGCCCTCTGGGGCCAACGTCCTGACTTTC
NA	NA	TRBJ2-7	TRBV7-9	CASSSGETGLQTYEQYF	TGTGCCAGCAGCTCAGGAGAGACGGGATTACAGACCTACGAGCAGTACTTC
NA	NA	TRBJ2-3	TRBV27	CASSSPLRVGADTQYF	TGTGCCAGCAGTTCCCCCCTCAGGGTTGGGGCAGATACGCAGTATTTT